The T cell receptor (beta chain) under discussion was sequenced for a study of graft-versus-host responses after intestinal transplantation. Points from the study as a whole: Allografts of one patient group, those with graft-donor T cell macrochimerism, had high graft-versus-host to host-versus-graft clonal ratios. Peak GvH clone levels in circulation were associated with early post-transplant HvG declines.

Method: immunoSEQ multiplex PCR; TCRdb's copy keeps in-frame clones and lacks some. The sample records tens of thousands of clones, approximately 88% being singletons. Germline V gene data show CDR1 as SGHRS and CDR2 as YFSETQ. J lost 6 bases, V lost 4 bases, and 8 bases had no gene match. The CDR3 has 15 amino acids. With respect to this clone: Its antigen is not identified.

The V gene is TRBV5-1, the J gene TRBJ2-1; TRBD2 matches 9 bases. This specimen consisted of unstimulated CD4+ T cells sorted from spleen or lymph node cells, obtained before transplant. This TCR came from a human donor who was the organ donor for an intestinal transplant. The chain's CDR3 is CASSLGLARLNEQFF. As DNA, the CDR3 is TGCGCCAGCAGCCTGGGACTAGCTAGGCTCAATGAGCAGTTCTTC.